This T cell receptor beta chain was obtained from a study of T cell responses to AZD1222 COVID-19 vaccine (dated by TCRdb to the early 2020s). Turning to the overall study: AZD1222 recipients with second doses at about 4 weeks or about 12 weeks were pooled, because spike-specific TCR depth and breadth did not differ between schedules. TCR sequencing was performed for 233 trial participants, of whom approximately 200 were given two doses of AZD1222 and roughly 25 were given two doses of MenACWY control vaccine. Trial participants were enrolled by age into subgroups of 18-55, 56-69 and 70-plus years, and about 150, 27 and 61 TCR-sequenced participants, respectively, were included in these subgroups.

Remarks on this clone: It has no known antigen specificity. No quality values exist for individual bases; no much larger clone is one base distant.

The CDR3 regions of human TCRbeta chains were analyzed by immunosequencing. Per the source publication's procedure: Repertoire TCRs were checked for matches against a reference library of SARS-CoV-2-specific TCRs that had been generated using the MIRA antigen-specificity platform. Breadth meant the fraction of unique TCRs that were SARS-CoV-2-associated, whereas depth meant the fraction of total T cells that were SARS-CoV-2-associated. Using the MIRA data, each spike-specific TCR was mapped to the spike region that the TCR reacts to and placed in a CD4 or CD8 class. Log10-transformed breadth and depth values were compared by one-way ANOVA with Sidak's multiple comparisons tests. TCRdb's version of the immuneACCESS table is confined to in-frame rearrangements and falls short of the full clone set. An unresolved V gene accounts for under half of the shortfall where checked; the remainder is of unknown origin. V and J calls and clone size are given by that table; D and trimming were obtained from the DNA. Across this sample there are approximately 84,000 clones, with 75% to 90% seen only once. About 28% of the sample belongs to the ten largest clones.

General study outcomes and caveats: Participants were mostly white British and included more females than males, and it was suggested by the authors that clonal diversity may have been underestimated. Reportedly, almost half of the unique spike-specific TCRs recognized epitopes lying outside the regions that are mutated in the B.1.351 and B.1.1.7 variants. After two AZD1222 doses, spike-specific TCR breadth and depth were significantly higher than at day 0 and than in MenACWY recipients. The vaccine-associated CD4 TCRs covered the entire spike protein, and the dominant responses fell in regions 160-218 and 743-854. Conclusions about previously exposed vaccinees are limited, since just 6 or 7 AZD1222 recipients were seropositive for SARS-CoV-2 at baseline. No day 14 peak-response samples were available, so repertoires were characterized only after the peak T cell response. The 56-69-year group was small, and its depth increase did not reach significance, likely because of low power.

The meaning of the sample's time point label: baseline before first vaccination. Vaccinee samples were obtained from the UK trials COV001 and COV002, which included a single-blind randomized controlled phase 2/3 trial of AZD1222 (ChAdOx1 nCoV-19) in healthy adults. For TCRbeta chain sequencing, PBMC samples from trial participants were taken at day 0 and at day 28 after the second dose. Taken from the germline V gene, the CDR1 and CDR2 loops are SQVTM and ANQGSEA. V is shortened by 7 bases, J by 5 bases, and the region joining them spans 8 bases. The CDR3 runs 10 amino acids, cysteine and phenylalanine included. This entry keeps only the CDR3 DNA: 30 bases, framed from base 1.

The TCR comes from an adult in good health. The sample here was peripheral blood, taken on day 0 of AZD1222 vaccination. The rearrangement combines TRBV29-1 with TRBJ2-5; the D gene remains uncertain. CDR3 protein: CSATVETQYF. The DNA sequence is given as TGCAGCGCCACGGTGGAGACCCAGTACTTC.